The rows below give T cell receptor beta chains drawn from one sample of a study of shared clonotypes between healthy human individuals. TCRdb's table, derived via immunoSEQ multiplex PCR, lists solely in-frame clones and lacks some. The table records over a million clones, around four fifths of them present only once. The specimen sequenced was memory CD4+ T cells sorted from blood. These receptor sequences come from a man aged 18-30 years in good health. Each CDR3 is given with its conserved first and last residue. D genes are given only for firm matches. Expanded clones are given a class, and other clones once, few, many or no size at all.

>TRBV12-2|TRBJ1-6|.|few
TGTGCAAGTCGCTTAGCTGAACCAGGGTTTAATTCACCCCTCCACTTT
CASRLAEPGFNSPLHF
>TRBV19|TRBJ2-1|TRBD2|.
TGTGCCAGTAGTCCCACTAGCGGGAGCTTCTCCTACAATGAGCAGTTCTTC
CASSPTSGSFSYNEQFF
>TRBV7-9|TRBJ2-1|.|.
TGTGCCAGCAGCCCCAATCGTGGGAGGACCTACAATGAGCAGTTCTTC
CASSPNRGRTYNEQFF
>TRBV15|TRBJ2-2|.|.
TGTGCCACCAGCAGAGATAGAATCAGGGGGGAGCTGTTTTTT
CATSRDRIRGELFF
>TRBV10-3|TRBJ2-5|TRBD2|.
TGTGCCATCGGACTAGCGGGAGAGACCCAGTACTTC
CAIGLAGETQYF
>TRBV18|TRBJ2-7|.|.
TGTGCCAGCTCAACCGGGTTGGCCTCCTACGAGCAGTACTTC
CASSTGLASYEQYF
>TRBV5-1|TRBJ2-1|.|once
TGCGCCAGCACCTCGACTAGTGTACTTGGGGAGCAGTTCTTC
CASTSTSVLGEQFF
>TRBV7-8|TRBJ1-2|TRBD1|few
TGTGCCAGCAGCCGACAGGGAGTCGAAGGCTACACCTTC
CASSRQGVEGYTF
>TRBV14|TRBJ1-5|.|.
TGTGCCAGCAGCCGGGGCGGGTACAATCAGCCCCAGCATTTT
CASSRGGYNQPQHF
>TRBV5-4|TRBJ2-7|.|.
TGTGCCAGCAGCTTGGCGAGCGCAGGAGCTACCTACGAGCAGTACTTC
CASSLASAGATYEQYF
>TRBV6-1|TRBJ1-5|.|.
TGTGCCAGCAGTGAAACCCGGACAGATCAGCCCCAGCATTTT
CASSETRTDQPQHF
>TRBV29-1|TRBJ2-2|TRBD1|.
TGCAGCGTTGTGGGACAGGGGAGTACCGGGGAGCTGTTTTTT
CSVVGQGSTGELFF
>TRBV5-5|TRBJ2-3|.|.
TGTGCCAGCAGCTTAGTCTTATCAACAGATACGCAGTATTTT
CASSLVLSTDTQYF
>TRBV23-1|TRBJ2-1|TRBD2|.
TGCGCCAGCATCCAATCCCGGGAGGGGACCTACAATGAGCAGTTCTTC
CASIQSREGTYNEQFF
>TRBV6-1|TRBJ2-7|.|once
TGTGCCAGCAGTGCCTGGGATAAGACCTACGAGCAGTACTTC
CASSAWDKTYEQYF
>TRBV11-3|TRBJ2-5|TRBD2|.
TGTGCCAGCAGCTTAGAGGGCGGGAGGGGTCAAGAGACCCAGTACTTC
CASSLEGGRGQETQYF
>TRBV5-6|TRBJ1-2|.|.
TGTGCCAGCAGCTTGGAAGTGAGCCGCTACACCTTC
CASSLEVSRYTF
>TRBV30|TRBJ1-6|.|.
TGTGCCTGGAAAGATTCCCCCTCCTATAATTCACCCCTCCACTTT
CAWKDSPSYNSPLHF
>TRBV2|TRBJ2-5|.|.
TGTGCCAGCAGTGAGGACAGACTCAGAAAAGAGACCCAGTACTTC
CASSEDRLRKETQYF
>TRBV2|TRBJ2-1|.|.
TGTGCCAGCAGTGATTTCGTTTACTACAATGAGCAGTTCTTC
CASSDFVYYNEQFF
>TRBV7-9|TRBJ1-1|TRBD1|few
TGTGCCAGCAGCTCCTCCCTCGGGACAGGACACACTGAAGCTTTCTTT
CASSSSLGTGHTEAFF
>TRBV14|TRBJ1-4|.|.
TGTGCCAGCAGCCAAGAGGGCGAAAAACTGTTTTTT
CASSQEGEKLFF
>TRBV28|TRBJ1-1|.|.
TGTGCCAGCAGTCTTAGGGGGGGGCGAGCTTTCTTT
CASSLRGGRAFF
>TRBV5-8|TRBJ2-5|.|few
TGTGCCAGCAGCTTGGGTTATTCCGGACAGTCACAAGAGACCCAGTACTTC
CASSLGYSGQSQETQYF
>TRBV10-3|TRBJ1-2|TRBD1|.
TGTGCCATCAGTGACAACCGTTTGACAGGGAGAAACTATGGCTACACCTTC
CAISDNRLTGRNYGYTF